The 12 T cell receptor beta chains presented below share a single source sample, sequenced in a study of tumor T cells in aggressive B-cell lymphoma. Only in-frame clones appear in the TCRdb table, and some are missing; sequencing was by immunoSEQ multiplex PCR. The sample contains about 400 clones, 94% of which appear only once. Sequencing used tumor tissue. The receptors were sampled from an adult with diffuse large B cell lymphoma.

This clone came up a few times. This rearrangement joins TRBV30 to TRBJ1-1; D is uncertain. Germline V gene data show CDR1 as GTSNPN and CDR2 as SVGIG (reference sequence). The CDR3 extends over 11 amino acids. The V and J ends lost 2 bases and 7 bases respectively, with 8 bases between them. CDR3 in amino acids: CAWSPGFEAFF. CDR3 bases: TGTGCCTGGAGTCCTGGCTTTGAAGCTTTCTTT.

The table lists this clone with a count of one. The chain carries TRBV18 and TRBJ1-1, with TRBD1 matching 7 bases. The CDR3 sequence is 14 residues long. Germline CDR1 and CDR2: KGHSH and LQKENI. V gave up 3 bases and J gave up 6 bases; unmatched junction bases: 7. CDR3 DNA sequence: TGTGCCAGCTCACCCGCAGGGGGTGGTCCTGAAGCTTTCTTT. Its protein is CASSPAGGGPEAFF.

This rearrangement joins TRBV5-5 to TRBJ1-3; no clear D. CDR1 and CDR2 (germline): SGHKS, YYEKEE (reference sequence). Between the trimmed V and J ends, which lost 0 bases and 1 base, there was a span of 5 bases. The CDR3 contains 14 residues. The CDR3 protein is CASSLAQSGNTIYF. DNA of the CDR3: TGTGCCAGCAGCTTGGCACAGTCTGGAAACACCATATATTTT.

V usage is TRBV27 and J usage is TRBJ2-1; no firm D call. V shed 0 bases and J shed 7 bases, with 7 bases lying between them. Germline V gives CDR1 MNHEY, CDR2 SMNVEV (reference sequence). The CDR3 is 13 residues long. The CDR3, as DNA: TGTGCCAGCAGTTTATCGCGGCTAAATGAGCAGTTCTTC. Amino acids: CASSLSRLNEQFF.

This clone is a singleton in its sample. The rearrangement uses TRBV28 and TRBJ2-5; 7 bases are shared with TRBD1. The assigned J gene may be wrong: the sequence end matches TRBJ2-7 better. The CDR3 runs to 15 residues. Germline V gene data show CDR1 as MDHEN and CDR2 as SYDVKM. The CDR3 region is CASSLGTASSYEQYF. The CDR3 DNA follows: TGTGCCAGCAGTTTGGGGACAGCCAGCTCCTACGAGCAGTACTTC.

The chain recombines TRBV14 with TRBJ2-7; 7 bases map to TRBD1. From germline, CDR1 is SGHDN and CDR2 FVKESK. The CDR3 covers 14 residues. Trimming removed 5 bases from V and 2 bases from J; junction bases left unmatched: 6. The CDR3 reads CASSYTDRPYEQYF. CDR3 sequence (DNA): TGTGCCAGCAGCTATACGGACAGGCCCTACGAGCAGTACTTC.

The J gene is TRBJ2-7, the V gene TRBV11-2; D is perhaps TRBD2 (6 bases). Germline V gene sequence: CDR1 SGHAT, CDR2 FQNNGV. CDR3 length equals 16 residues. Trimming took 5 bases from V and 0 from J, leaving 17 bases between them. Here the CDR3 reads CASSPAGRPSSYEQYF. The DNA of the CDR3 is TGTGCCAGCAGCCCCGCGGGACGCCCGAGCTCCTACGAGCAGTACTTC.

V gene TRBV5-1 combines with J gene TRBJ2-5; 9 nucleotides agree with TRBD1. Germline values: CDR1 SGHRS, CDR2 YFSETQ. J gave up 5 bases and V 4 bases, and 12 bases lay outside the gene matches. The CDR3 is 16 residues long. CDR3: CASSRTGAGRMETQYF. CDR3 bases: TGCGCCAGCAGCCGGACAGGGGCAGGGCGTATGGAGACCCAGTACTTC.

The rearrangement uses TRBV6-5 and TRBJ2-1; 10 bases agree with TRBD2. The CDR3 sequence is 16 residues long. Germline lookup yields CDR1 MNHEY and CDR2 SVGAGI. J was trimmed by 9 bases and V by 0 bases; bases with no gene match: 8. CDR3 protein: CASSYSTAGGGGEQFF. Here the CDR3 DNA reads TGTGCCAGCAGTTACTCGACAGCGGGAGGGGGGGGTGAGCAGTTCTTC.

The table lists this clone with a count of one. The rearrangement uses TRBV9 and TRBJ2-1; TRBD1 agrees at 12 bases. CDR1 and CDR2 from the germline V gene are SGDLS and YYNGEE. The J segment lost 3 bases and the V segment lost 1 base, leaving 5 bases of the junction unmatched. The CDR3 sequence is 17 residues long. This CDR3 reads CASSVRGQGAVYNEQFF. In DNA form, the CDR3 reads TGTGCCAGCAGCGTACGGGGACAGGGGGCAGTCTACAATGAGCAGTTCTTC.

V and J are TRBV13 and TRBJ1-4, with D tentatively TRBD1 (5 bases). The CDR3 length is 16 residues. V was trimmed by 4 bases and J by 8 bases, leaving 20 bases between them. CDR1 and CDR2 from the germline V gene are PRHDT and FYEKMQ (reference sequence). The CDR3 DNA follows: TGTGCCAGCAGCTCGCGTCGACAGCTACTCGGGGAAAAACTGTTTTTT. This gives the protein CASSSRRQLLGEKLFF.

V is TRBV20-1 and J is TRBJ1-1; D remains unclear. The length of the CDR3 is 10 residues. With 1 base removed from V and 8 bases from J, the gap between germline ends came to 5 bases. Germline CDR1 is DFQATT and CDR2 is SNEGSKA (reference sequence). In DNA, the CDR3 is TGCAGTGCTAGAGGGAGGGAAGCTTTCTTT. It is translated as CSARGREAFF.